What follows are 8 T cell receptor beta chains derived from one specimen sequenced in a study of CD8 T cells in ankylosing spondylitis. No antigen has been identified for these receptors. TCRdb used MiXCR to reprocess the 5' RACE reads, holding one entry per CDR3 protein. The sample consists of hundreds of thousands of distinct CDR3 sequences, approximately 12% of them appearing once. Regarding the study as a whole: Typical of ankylosing spondylitis blood, it appeared, was a TCR beta motif of about eight highly homologous variants.

Sequenced material: blood, either unsorted or a sorted T cell fraction (not recorded which). The receptors derive from a male donor with ankylosing spondylitis.

This clonotype occurred a few times. This chain connects TRBV20-1 to TRBJ2-2; D gene ambiguous. The CDR3 spans 15 residues. CDR1 DFQATT and CDR2 SNEGSKA come from the germline V gene (reference sequence). V lost 4 bases and J lost 2, with 14 bases in between. The CDR3 here is CSATKDMLNTGELFF. As DNA, the CDR3 is TGCAGTGCTACGAAAGACATGCTAAACACCGGGGAGCTGTTTTTT.

This clonotype has ten or more counts. The V gene is TRBV20-1, the J gene TRBJ1-2, with a possible D match to TRBD1 (6 bases). The V end was cut by 5 bases, the J end by 3 bases, with 19 bases between. This CDR3 contains 15 residues. Germline V gene sequence: CDR1 DFQATT, CDR2 SNEGSKA (reference sequence). CDR3: CSAQGGGGWDYGYTF. Written as DNA, the CDR3 is TGCAGTGCTCAAGGAGGGGGGGGTTGGGACTATGGCTACACCTTC.

Ten or more counts support this clonotype. The J gene is TRBJ2-5, the V gene TRBV7-2; 8 bases match TRBD2. The V gene's germline CDR1 is SGHTA and CDR2 FQGNSA. The CDR3 runs 14 residues. The trim removed 4 bases at V and 4 bases at J, leaving 5 bases unmatched. Here the CDR3 reads CASSSGGPGETQYF. The CDR3 region has the DNA TGTGCCAGCAGCTCGGGAGGGCCGGGAGAGACCCAGTACTTC.

The V gene is TRBV6-2 or TRBV6-3, the J gene TRBJ1-1; 12 bases map to TRBD1. V lost 4 bases, J lost 11 bases, and 8 bases stayed unmatched. The germline V gene has CDR1 MNHEY and CDR2 SVGEGT. CDR3 size: 14 residues. Written as DNA, the CDR3 is TGTGCCAGCAGTTTCCGGGACAGGGGGCCGAGGGCTTTCTTT. Translation: CASSFRDRGPRAFF.

The table lists this clonotype with a few counts. The V call is TRBV10-3, the J call TRBJ2-3; 8 positions agree with TRBD1. There are 14 residues in the CDR3. Germline-derived CDR1 and CDR2 are ENHRY and SYGVKD. The junction had 4 bases not matched to a gene; V was cut back by 5 bases and J by 3 bases. The DNA of the CDR3 is TGTGCCATCAGTCGGACAGGGTTAACAGATACGCAGTATTTT. Translating gives CAISRTGLTDTQYF.

This clonotype was observed a handful of times. The V gene is TRBV28, the J gene TRBJ2-5; TRBD1 matches at 10 bases. The CDR3 sequence is 17 residues long. Germline V gene data show CDR1 as MDHEN and CDR2 as SYDVKM. J was trimmed by 2 bases and V by 3 bases; bases with no gene match: 9. The CDR3: CASSFPWTGGNQETQYF. In DNA, the CDR3 is TGTGCCAGCAGTTTCCCCTGGACAGGGGGTAATCAAGAGACCCAGTACTTC.

The genes are TRBV2 and TRBJ1-4; D gene uncertain. The CDR3 contains 14 residues. Germline V gene lookup returns CDR1 SNHLY and CDR2 FYNNEI. The V and J ends lost 8 bases and 5 bases respectively, with 15 bases between them. CDR3 DNA: TGTGCCAGCTCGATTCTGGGTAGAAATGAAAAACTGTTTTTT. It specifies CASSILGRNEKLFF.

This clonotype appeared many times. The J gene is TRBJ2-4, the V gene TRBV12-3 or TRBV12-4; 9 nucleotides line up with TRBD1. The CDR3 has 14 amino acids. V shed 3 bases and J 7 bases; nucleotides not matched to a gene: 4. The CDR3 here is CASSFRDRVNIQYF. CDR3 nucleotides: TGTGCCAGCAGTTTTAGGGACAGGGTGAACATTCAGTACTTC.